These 15 T cell receptor beta chains came from one sample sequenced in a study of blood T cell repertoires in COVID-19. Assay: immunoSEQ multiplex PCR; the TCRdb copy retains only in-frame clones and omits some. This repertoire shows around 100,000 clones, roughly 85% found once; its top ten account for about 5.5%. Sequenced sample: peripheral blood. The source of these receptors is a woman in her sixties or seventies with COVID-19, enrolled during active disease.

V and J are TRBV5-1 and TRBJ1-1, with a tentative D call TRBD1 (5 bases). In germline, CDR1 is SGHRS, CDR2 YFSETQ. The V and J ends lost 6 bases and 0 bases respectively, with 9 bases between them. The CDR3 length is 13 residues. CDR3 DNA sequence: TGCGCCAGCAACCAGGGTATGAACACTGAAGCTTTCTTT. Its translation: CASNQGMNTEAFF.

The V gene is TRBV18, the J gene TRBJ2-3; 8 bases fit TRBD2. V lost 3 bases and J lost 1; bases outside the gene matches: 6. This CDR3 comprises 16 residues. CDR1 and CDR2 from the germline V gene are KGHSH and LQKENI. The CDR3 bases are TGTGCCAGCTCACCCACGGGGGGGGGCGGCACAGATACGCAGTATTTT. This gives the protein CASSPTGGGGTDTQYF. The full variable domain, completed using reference TRBV18 and TRBJ2-3, is NAGVMQNPRHLVRRRGQEARLRCSPMKGHSHVYWYRQLPEEGLKFMVYLQKENIIDESGMPKERFSAEFPKEGPSILRIQQVVRGDSAAYFCASSPTGGGGTDTQYFGPGTRLTVL.

The chain recombines TRBV2 with TRBJ1-1; TRBD1 matches 8 bases. V lost 9 bases, J lost 4 bases, and 7 bases stayed unmatched. In germline, CDR1 is SNHLY, CDR2 FYNNEI. CDR3 length: 13 residues. The CDR3 spells CASTQGAGTEAFF. The CDR3 nucleotides read TGTGCCAGTACCCAGGGGGCTGGCACTGAAGCTTTCTTT.

The chain is built from TRBV27 and TRBJ1-3; D is uncertain. There are 15 residues in the CDR3. Germline CDR1 and CDR2: MNHEY and SMNVEV (reference sequence). V was clipped by 5 bases and J by 0 bases, with 11 bases between them. The chain's CDR3 is CASSTHGFSGNTIYF. The DNA for the CDR3 is TGTGCCAGCAGTACCCACGGGTTCTCTGGAAACACCATATATTTT.

This chain uses TRBV10-3 with TRBJ2-1, with 7 bases lining up with TRBD2. CDR1 is ENHRY and CDR2 is SYGVKD in the germline V gene. The CDR3 contains 14 residues. The ends lost 6 bases at V and 8 bases at J; junction bases unmatched: 10. The chain's CDR3 is CAIRGAGSQHEQFF. In DNA form, the CDR3 reads TGTGCCATCAGGGGAGCGGGGAGTCAGCATGAGCAGTTCTTC.

In DNA, the CDR3 is TGTGCCAGCAGTTACTCGACAGCCAACTCCTACGAGCAGTACTTC. Protein sequence: CASSYSTANSYEQYF. This chain connects TRBV6-5 to TRBJ2-7; tentatively, D is TRBD1 (5 bases). Looked up from germline, CDR1 is MNHEY and CDR2 is SVGAGI. V gave up 0 bases and J gave up 0 bases, with 9 bases separating them. This CDR3 has 15 residues.

The chain has TRBV7-6 and TRBJ2-5; possibly TRBD2 for D (6 bases). V was trimmed by 5 bases and J by 0 bases, leaving 13 bases between them. Germline CDR1 is SGHVS and CDR2 is FNYEAQ. The CDR3 length is 15 residues. In DNA form, the CDR3 reads TGTGCCAGCAGCATCGCGGGACGCCACCAAGAGACCCAGTACTTC. Translating it yields CASSIAGRHQETQYF.

This clone was seen a handful of times. The rearrangement uses TRBV14 and TRBJ1-4; TRBD1 aligns across 11 bases. The CDR3 is made up of 14 amino acids. With V trimmed by 5 bases and J by 10 bases, 6 bases remained unmatched. Germline V gene sequence: CDR1 SGHDN, CDR2 FVKESK. The CDR3: CASSTDRGLGKLFF. The DNA for the CDR3 is TGTGCCAGCAGCACGGACAGGGGGCTCGGAAAACTGTTTTTT. Complete variable domain (other parts from reference TRBV14 and TRBJ1-4): EAGVTQFPSHSVIEKGQTVTLRCDPISGHDNLYWYRRVMGKEIKFLLHFVKESKQDESGMPNNRFLAERTGGTYSTLKVQPAELEDSGVYFCASSTDRGLGKLFFGSGTQLSVL.

V usage is TRBV27 and J usage is TRBJ1-2; 7 nucleotides align to TRBD1. The length of the CDR3 is 13 residues. Germline V gives CDR1 MNHEY, CDR2 SMNVEV (reference sequence). V lost 4 bases to trimming and J lost 7 bases; unmatched junction nucleotides: 6. The CDR3 spells CASSSGGGGGYTF. The CDR3, as DNA: TGTGCCAGCAGTTCAGGGGGTGGGGGTGGCTACACCTTC.

This clone appeared once. The V gene is TRBV19, the J gene TRBJ1-5, with a tentative D call TRBD1 (5 bases). This CDR3 has 15 amino acids. The V gene lost 6 bases and the J gene lost 4 bases, with 16 bases spanning the gap. CDR1 is LNHDA, CDR2 SQIVND, per germline (reference sequence). CDR3 in amino acids: CASRWSGGSNQPQHF. The CDR3 bases are TGTGCCAGTAGATGGAGCGGGGGGTCTAATCAGCCCCAGCATTTT.

The chain combines TRBV25-1 with TRBJ2-7; no clear D gene. The V end lost 5 bases, the J end lost 6 bases, and 8 bases lay between the germline ends. Germline V gene lookup returns CDR1 MGHDK and CDR2 SYGVNS. The CDR3 has 11 residues. CDR3 sequence (DNA): TGTGCCAGCAGTCCAGGTCCCGAGCAGTACTTC. Amino acids: CASSPGPEQYF.

This clone was seen only once. The chain employs TRBV3-1 (or the pseudogene TRBV3-2) and TRBJ1-2; no firm D call. Germline CDR1 reads LGHDT; CDR2 reads YNNKEL (reference sequence). This CDR3 region has 11 residues. V lost 5 bases and J 5 bases, leaving 6 bases between the germline ends. CDR3 in amino acids: CASSSGYGYTF. Here the CDR3 DNA reads TGTGCCAGCAGCTCCGGTTATGGCTACACCTTC.

The chain carries TRBV28 and TRBJ1-1; D is unresolved. From germline, CDR1 is MDHEN and CDR2 SYDVKM. V was clipped by 5 bases and J by 5 bases, with 12 bases between them. This CDR3 spans 13 amino acids. CDR3 region: CASSTPWETEAFF. DNA for the CDR3: TGTGCCAGCAGTACCCCATGGGAGACTGAAGCTTTCTTT.

This chain joins TRBV10-1 and TRBJ2-7, with 9 positions matching TRBD1. There are 15 residues in the CDR3. Germline trimming cut 0 bases from V and 0 bases from J; bases unmatched to any gene: 0. Germline CDR1 WNHNN, CDR2 SYGVQD (reference sequence). DNA of the CDR3: TGCGCCAGCAGTGAGTCGGACAGGGGCTCCTACGAGCAGTACTTC. Translated, it gives CASSESDRGSYEQYF.

This sequence joins TRBV5-1 and TRBJ2-7; D perhaps matches TRBD2 (6 bases). The V and J ends lost 0 bases and 3 bases respectively, with 13 bases between them. The CDR3 consists of 15 residues. The germline gives CDR1 SGHRS, CDR2 YFSETQ. The CDR3 protein is CASSLEGRKDYEQYF. The CDR3 DNA follows: TGCGCCAGCAGCTTGGAAGGGAGGAAAGACTACGAGCAGTACTTC.